A single sample gave rise to the 29 T cell receptor beta chains below, sequenced in a study of T-cell memory formation after mild COVID-19. TCRdb passed the 5' RACE reads through MiXCR, listing each CDR3 protein once. The repertoire consists of 270,000 or so distinct CDR3 sequences, with 15% to 20% occurring once and the leading ten covering roughly a fifth. The sequenced sample consisted of PBMCs or a T cell subset sorted from them (not recorded which). The receptors stem from a young man who had mild COVID-19 (a few samples of this study predate the infection). Cell type and time point are not known.

This clonotype has at least ten counts. The chain uses TRBV2 and TRBJ2-1; D not resolved. Germline CDR1 and CDR2: SNHLY and FYNNEI. Trimming took off 7 bases at V and 5 bases at J, with 12 bases between the two ends. The CDR3 length is 13 residues. The CDR3 region is CASNLMGDNEQFF. The CDR3, as DNA: TGTGCCAGCAACTTAATGGGCGACAATGAGCAGTTCTTC.

This clonotype was counted ten times or more. V and J are TRBV5-1 and TRBJ1-5; 8 positions agree with TRBD1. Germline V gene data show CDR1 as SGHRS and CDR2 as YFSETQ. This CDR3 has 13 residues. The junction had 1 base not matched to a gene; V was cut back by 3 bases and J by 5 bases. CDR3 in amino acids: CASSSTGDQPQHF. CDR3 DNA sequence: TGCGCCAGCAGCTCGACAGGGGATCAGCCCCAGCATTTT. The complete variable domain, with remaining parts taken from reference TRBV5-1 and TRBJ1-5, reads KAGVTQTPRYLIKTRGQQVTLSCSPISGHRSVSWYQQTPGQGLQFLFEYFSETQRNKGNFPGRFSGRQFSNSRSEMNVSTLELGDSALYLCASSSTGDQPQHFGDGTRLSIL.

The chain employs TRBV7-8 and TRBJ2-5, with 12 positions matching TRBD2. CDR3 length equals 16 residues. Trimming at V came to 6 bases and at J to 7 bases, leaving 12 bases not matched to a gene. Germline values: CDR1 SGHVS, CDR2 FQNEAQ. As DNA, the CDR3 is TGTGCCAGCAGTCTTAGTGCTAGCGGGGGGGCCAGGACCCAGTACTTC. Translating it yields CASSLSASGGARTQYF.

This clonotype has only a few counts. The J gene is TRBJ2-7, the V gene TRBV11-3; D not certain. The V gene's germline CDR1 is SGHNT and CDR2 YENEEA. The CDR3 runs 15 residues. V lost 0 bases to trimming and J lost 3 bases, with 12 bases between them. In nucleotides, the CDR3 is TGTGCCAGCAGCTTAGATGTTGCCCCGTACTACGAGCAGTACTTC. This encodes CASSLDVAPYYEQYF.

V and J are TRBV5-1 and TRBJ2-7; 10 bases line up with TRBD1. Germline-derived CDR1 and CDR2 are SGHRS and YFSETQ. The CDR3 is 15 amino acids. The trim removed 6 bases at V and 3 bases at J, leaving 9 bases unmatched. CDR3 in DNA: TGCGCCAGCACGGGGTCGGGACAGGGGTTCTACGAGCAGTACTTC. Translated: CASTGSGQGFYEQYF.

This chain connects TRBV6-2 or TRBV6-3 to TRBJ2-1; the D is unclear. CDR1 and CDR2 (germline): MNHEY, SVGEGT. CDR3 length: 16 residues. Trimming removed 0 bases at V and 4 bases at J, with 13 bases between. The CDR3 region is CASSYSTIRQYNEQFF. In DNA form, the CDR3 reads TGTGCCAGCAGTTACTCGACCATCCGTCAATACAATGAGCAGTTCTTC.

This chain connects TRBV20-1 to TRBJ1-5; 10 bases agree with TRBD1. In germline, CDR1 is DFQATT, CDR2 SNEGSKA (reference sequence). This CDR3 region has 14 residues. The CDR3 reads CRRGGQGENQPQHF. The CDR3 nucleotides read TGCAGAAGGGGCGGACAGGGGGAAAATCAGCCCCAGCATTTT.

This clonotype was picked up a small number of times. J is TRBJ2-5 and V is TRBV20-1, with D perhaps being TRBD1 or TRBD2 (5 bases each). This CDR3 has 11 amino acids. Trimming removed 4 bases at V and 6 bases at J, with 9 bases between. The V gene's germline CDR1 is DFQATT and CDR2 SNEGSKA (reference sequence). CDR3 bases: TGCAGTGCTACTCGGGGCCAGACCCAGTACTTC. This codes for CSATRGQTQYF.

This clonotype was counted at least ten times. This chain joins TRBV10-3 and TRBJ2-3; the D gene could be TRBD1 or TRBD2 (5 bases each). Trimming took off 11 bases at V and 2 bases at J, with 14 bases between the two ends. This CDR3 spans 13 amino acids. Per germline, CDR1 ENHRY and CDR2 SYGVKD. CDR3 coding DNA: TGTGCCTCATCGTACGGGGCCACAGATACGCAGTATTTT. Protein sequence: CASSYGATDTQYF.

This clonotype was counted only a few times. A read error may account for a junction end that differs from germline. The rearrangement links TRBV6-6 to TRBJ1-6; possibly TRBD1 for D (6 bases). Germline loops: CDR1 MNHNY, CDR2 SVGAGI (reference sequence). CDR3 length: 12 amino acids. CDR3 in amino acids: CPSSQDRTPLHF. In DNA, the CDR3 is TGTCCCAGCAGCCAAGACAGGACGCCCCTCCACTTT.

This clonotype showed up just a few times. The chain employs TRBV20-1 and TRBJ2-1; 13 bases agree with TRBD2. Germline V gene sequence: CDR1 DFQATT, CDR2 SNEGSKA (reference sequence). The ends lost 6 bases at V and 4 bases at J; junction bases unmatched: 0. The CDR3 loop spans 13 amino acids. The CDR3 here is CSAGLAGYNEQFF. CDR3 DNA: TGCAGTGCGGGACTAGCGGGGTACAATGAGCAGTTCTTC.

The chain uses TRBV4-3 and TRBJ1-2, with D uncertain. The CDR3 has 13 residues. Deletions cut 4 bases from V and 8 bases from J, with 14 bases between. The germline CDR1 and CDR2 sequences are LGHNA and YSLEER. The CDR3 spells CASSLEREGGYTF. The DNA of the CDR3 is TGCGCCAGCAGCCTCGAGAGGGAGGGCGGCTACACCTTC.

The V gene is TRBV7-2, the J gene TRBJ1-6, with 7 bases fitting TRBD1. CDR1 and CDR2 (germline): SGHTA, FQGNSA. The CDR3 contains 14 residues. Trimming cost V 5 bases and J 9 bases; bases outside gene matches: 7. The CDR3 DNA reads as TGTGCCAGCAGCCGGCGACAGGGTGCTTCACCCCTCCACTTT. It translates to CASSRRQGASPLHF.

There are a few counts of this clonotype. This chain links TRBV18 with TRBJ2-5, with D possibly being TRBD1 (5 bases). With 2 bases removed from V and 5 bases from J, the gap between germline ends came to 9 bases. CDR3 length: 13 amino acids. In germline, CDR1 is KGHSH, CDR2 LQKENI. CDR3 sequence reads: CASSPGAAETQYF. The DNA for the CDR3 is TGTGCCAGCTCACCAGGGGCTGCGGAGACCCAGTACTTC.

The rearrangement joins TRBV5-1 to TRBJ1-5; TRBD1 aligns across 8 bases. Germline CDR1 reads SGHRS; CDR2 reads YFSETQ. V lost 4 bases and J lost 5; bases outside the gene matches: 8. The CDR3 spans 15 residues. Written as DNA, the CDR3 is TGCGCCAGCAGCACAGGACAGGGTCAAGATCAGCCCCAGCATTTT. Amino acids: CASSTGQGQDQPQHF.

A few counts support this clonotype. The gene calls are TRBV5-1 and TRBJ2-3; no firm D call. The CDR3 runs 14 residues. Per the germline V gene, CDR1 is SGHRS and CDR2 is YFSETQ. The V end lost 0 bases, the J end lost 3 bases, and 8 bases lay between the germline ends. The DNA for the CDR3 is TGCGCCAGCAGCTTGGACTGGGCTACAGATACGCAGTATTTT. This encodes CASSLDWATDTQYF.

The gene calls are TRBV14 and TRBJ2-5; the D is unclear. The CDR3 runs to 13 residues. CDR1 is SGHDN, CDR2 FVKESK, per germline. The V gene lost 2 bases and the J gene lost 5 bases, with 9 bases spanning the gap. The CDR3 spells CASSQRLRETQYF. The CDR3 region has the DNA TGTGCCAGCAGCCAACGGCTCCGGGAGACCCAGTACTTC. The full variable domain, rest sourced from reference TRBV14 and TRBJ2-5, is EAGVTQFPSHSVIEKGQTVTLRCDPISGHDNLYWYRRVMGKEIKFLLHFVKESKQDESGMPNNRFLAERTGGTYSTLKVQPAELEDSGVYFCASSQRLRETQYFGPGTRLLVL.

This clonotype was detected a few times. The chain uses TRBV6-2 or TRBV6-3 and TRBJ2-7; D uncertain. CDR3 size: 13 residues. V was clipped by 5 bases and J by 2 bases, with 10 bases between them. Per the germline V gene, CDR1 is MNHEY and CDR2 is SVGEGT. CDR3 nucleotide sequence: TGTGCCAGCAGTGAGGACGGCACCTACGAGCAGTACTTC. Translated: CASSEDGTYEQYF.

The chain is built from TRBV3-1 and TRBJ1-5; D is perhaps TRBD1 (5 bases). The CDR3 loop spans 14 amino acids. Germline V gene data show CDR1 as LGHDT and CDR2 as YNNKEL (reference sequence). Trimming cost V 0 bases and J 4 bases, with 7 bases left between them. The CDR3 nucleotides read TGTGCCAGCAGCCAAGAAGGGGATAATCAGCCCCAGCATTTT. Its translation is CASSQEGDNQPQHF. The full variable domain, its missing parts supplied by reference TRBV3-1 and TRBJ1-5, is DTAVSQTPKYLVTQMGNDKSIKCEQNLGHDTMYWYKQDSKKFLKIMFSYNNKELIINETVPNRFSPKSPDKAHLNLHINSLELGDSAVYFCASSQEGDNQPQHFGDGTRLSIL.

In this sample, this clonotype turned up a few times. The rearrangement links TRBV6-2 or TRBV6-3 to TRBJ2-1; 7 bases are a match to TRBD2. The V gene end was trimmed by 2 bases and the J gene end by 6 bases; junction bases not matched to a gene: 7. This CDR3 is built from 15 residues. Germline V gene lookup returns CDR1 MNHEY and CDR2 SVGEGT. CDR3: CASSYGGVRSNEQFF. The DNA for the CDR3 is TGTGCCAGCAGTTACGGGGGGGTCAGGAGCAATGAGCAGTTCTTC.

This clonotype was detected only a few times. The V call is TRBV12-3 or TRBV12-4, the J call TRBJ1-3; D possibly corresponds to TRBD1 (5 bases). V was cut by 4 bases and J by 4 bases, with 14 bases left in between. This CDR3 has 15 amino acids. The DNA for the CDR3 is TGTGCCAGCAGTTCGGTCACAGGAGCCGGAAACACCATATATTTT. Translated, it gives CASSSVTGAGNTIYF.

The chain employs TRBV7-2 and TRBJ1-2; 12 positions agree with TRBD1. V lost 6 bases and J lost 4; bases outside the gene matches: 24. This CDR3 has 21 amino acids. The germline V gene has CDR1 SGHTA and CDR2 FQGNSA. CDR3: CASSSLRWDRGPIGWAYGYTF. The CDR3 DNA reads as TGTGCCAGCAGTTCTCTTCGATGGGACAGGGGGCCTATTGGTTGGGCCTATGGCTACACCTTC.

The chain employs TRBV6-2 or TRBV6-3 and TRBJ2-7, with D hard to call. Trimming removed 4 bases from V and 3 bases from J, with 7 bases in between. This CDR3 region has 12 residues. The germline V gene encodes CDR1 MNHEY and CDR2 SVGEGT. In DNA, the CDR3 is TGTGCCAGCAGTTTACCGGGCTACGAGCAGTACGTC. Translation: CASSLPGYEQYV.

This clonotype was found many times. The chain has TRBV6-6 and TRBJ1-2; weak D call: TRBD1 (5 bases). Germline values: CDR1 MNHNY, CDR2 SVGAGI (reference sequence). This CDR3 is built from 14 residues. V gave up 6 bases and J gave up 7 bases, with 18 bases separating them. The CDR3, as DNA: TGTGCCAGCAGGGTTAATACAGGTTGGGGTGGCTACACCTTC. It codes for CASRVNTGWGGYTF.

V is TRBV12-5 and J is TRBJ1-5, with no clear D. The germline V and J ends were trimmed by 3 bases and 6 bases, with 3 bases remaining between them. Germline V gene data show CDR1 as LGHNT and CDR2 as FRNRAP. The CDR3 spans 11 residues. CDR3: CASGLGQPQHF. CDR3 in DNA: TGTGCTAGTGGTTTAGGTCAGCCCCAGCATTTT. Variable domain in full (rest from reference TRBV12-5 and TRBJ1-5): DARVTQTPRHKVTEMGQEVTMRCQPILGHNTVFWYRQTMMQGLELLAYFRNRAPLDDSGMPKDRFSAEMPDATLATLKIQPSEPRDSAVYFCASGLGQPQHFGDGTRLSIL.

The V gene is TRBV12-3 or TRBV12-4, the J gene TRBJ1-2; maybe TRBD1 (5 bases). The CDR3 has 13 amino acids. Trimming shortened V by 3 bases and J by 2 bases, and 7 bases separated the two germline ends. CDR3 sequence reads: CASSFQGNYGYTF. CDR3 bases: TGTGCCAGCAGTTTTCAGGGAAACTATGGCTACACCTTC.

This clonotype was counted at least ten times. This chain joins TRBV7-2 and TRBJ2-4; 7 nucleotides match TRBD1. The V gene end was trimmed by 1 base and the J gene end by 2 bases; junction bases not matched to a gene: 5. The CDR3 covers 16 residues. Germline CDR1 and CDR2: SGHTA and FQGNSA. The CDR3 DNA is TGTGCCAGCAGCTTAGAGGCAGGGGGAACCAAAAACATTCAGTACTTC. This gives the protein CASSLEAGGTKNIQYF.

The table lists this clonotype with a few counts. The chain uses TRBV6-5 and TRBJ1-1, with 10 bases fitting TRBD1. The V gene end was trimmed by 2 bases and the J gene end by 5 bases; junction bases not matched to a gene: 5. The CDR3 has 15 amino acids. The germline gives CDR1 MNHEY, CDR2 SVGAGI. CDR3 DNA: TGTGCCAGCAGTTACGGGACAGGGGCCAAAACTGAAGCTTTCTTT. This encodes CASSYGTGAKTEAFF.

This clonotype was detected many times. This CDR3 reads CASSLGAVNTDTQYF. The CDR3 DNA sequence: TGCGCCAGCAGCTTGGGAGCTGTCAACACAGATACGCAGTATTTT. The chain is built from TRBV5-1 and TRBJ2-3; D gene uncertain. With 0 bases removed from V and 2 bases from J, the gap between germline ends came to 10 bases. The CDR3 is made up of 15 amino acids. Germline CDR1 reads SGHRS; CDR2 reads YFSETQ.